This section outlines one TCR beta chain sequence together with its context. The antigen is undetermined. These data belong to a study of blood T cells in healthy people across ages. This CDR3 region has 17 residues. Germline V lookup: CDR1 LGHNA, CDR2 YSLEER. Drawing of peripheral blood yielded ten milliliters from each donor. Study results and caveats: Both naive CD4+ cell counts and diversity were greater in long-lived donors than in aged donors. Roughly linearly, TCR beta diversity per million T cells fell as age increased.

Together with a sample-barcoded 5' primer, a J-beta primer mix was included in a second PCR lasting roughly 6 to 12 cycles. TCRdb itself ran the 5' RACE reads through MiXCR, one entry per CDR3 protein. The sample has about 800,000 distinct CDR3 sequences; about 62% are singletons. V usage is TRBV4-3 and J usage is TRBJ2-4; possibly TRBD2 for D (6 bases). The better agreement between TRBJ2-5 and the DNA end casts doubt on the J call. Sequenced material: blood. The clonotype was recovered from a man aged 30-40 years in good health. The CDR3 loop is CASSQELTAGGRKTQYF. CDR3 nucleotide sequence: TGCGCCAGCAGCCAAGAACTCACAGCGGGTGGGCGAAAGACCCAGTACTTC.